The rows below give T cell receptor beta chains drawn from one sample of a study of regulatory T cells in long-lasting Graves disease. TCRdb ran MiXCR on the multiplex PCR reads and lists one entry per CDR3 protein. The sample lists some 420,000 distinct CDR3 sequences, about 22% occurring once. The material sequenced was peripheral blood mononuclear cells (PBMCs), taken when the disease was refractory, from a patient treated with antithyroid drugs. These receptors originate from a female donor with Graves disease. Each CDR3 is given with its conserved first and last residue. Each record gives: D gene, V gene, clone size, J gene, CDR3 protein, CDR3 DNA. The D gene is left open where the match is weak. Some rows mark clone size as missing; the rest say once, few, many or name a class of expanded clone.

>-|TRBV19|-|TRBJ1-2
CASHFSGAGYTF
TGTGCCAGCCATTTTTCAGGGGCTGGCTACACCTTC
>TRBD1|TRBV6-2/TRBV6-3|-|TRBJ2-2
CASWDRERFGTGELFF
TGTGCCAGCTGGGACAGGGAGAGGTTTGGCACCGGGGAGCTGTTTTTT
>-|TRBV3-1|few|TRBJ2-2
CASRFRNWAGNTGELFF
TGTGCCAGCAGATTCAGAAATTGGGCAGGGAACACCGGGGAGCTGTTTTTT
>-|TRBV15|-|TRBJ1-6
CATSHLPRGQANSPLHF
TGTGCCACCAGCCACCTACCCCGGGGGCAGGCTAATTCACCCCTCCACTTT
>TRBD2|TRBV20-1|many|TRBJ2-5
CSAVLAGVEETQYF
TGCAGTGCTGTACTAGCGGGAGTGGAAGAGACCCAGTACTTC
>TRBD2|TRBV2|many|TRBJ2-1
CASSENPLAGNEQFF
TGTGCCAGCAGTGAAAATCCTCTAGCGGGGAATGAGCAGTTCTTC
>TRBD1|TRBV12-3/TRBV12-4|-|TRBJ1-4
CASRDRQGEKLFF
TGTGCCAGCAGGGACCGACAGGGCGAAAAACTGTTTTTT
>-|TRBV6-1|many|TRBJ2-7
CASSQIHYEQYF
TGTGCCAGCAGTCAGATCCACTACGAGCAGTACTTC
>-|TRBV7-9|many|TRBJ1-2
CASSPRSMVGYTF
TGTGCCAGCAGCCCTCGGTCGATGGTTGGCTACACCTTC
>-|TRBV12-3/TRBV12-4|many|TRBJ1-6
CASSSDVNSPLHF
TGTGCCAGCAGTTCGGACGTTAATTCACCCCTCCACTTT
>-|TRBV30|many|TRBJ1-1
CAWSDRYTEAFF
TGTGCCTGGAGTGATAGATACACTGAAGCTTTCTTT
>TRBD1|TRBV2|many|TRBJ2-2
CASISDRAIGELFF
TGTGCCAGCATTTCGGACAGGGCGATCGGGGAGCTGTTTTTT
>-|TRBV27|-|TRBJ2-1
CASSFRGLNNEQFF
TGTGCCAGCAGTTTCCGAGGCCTTAACAATGAGCAGTTCTTC
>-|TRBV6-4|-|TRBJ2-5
CASSRPRGAGETQYF
TGTGCCAGCAGTAGACCGCGGGGTGCGGGTGAGACCCAGTACTTC
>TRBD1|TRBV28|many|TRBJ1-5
CAGKQGSDQPQHF
TGTGCCGGAAAACAGGGGTCGGATCAGCCCCAGCATTTT